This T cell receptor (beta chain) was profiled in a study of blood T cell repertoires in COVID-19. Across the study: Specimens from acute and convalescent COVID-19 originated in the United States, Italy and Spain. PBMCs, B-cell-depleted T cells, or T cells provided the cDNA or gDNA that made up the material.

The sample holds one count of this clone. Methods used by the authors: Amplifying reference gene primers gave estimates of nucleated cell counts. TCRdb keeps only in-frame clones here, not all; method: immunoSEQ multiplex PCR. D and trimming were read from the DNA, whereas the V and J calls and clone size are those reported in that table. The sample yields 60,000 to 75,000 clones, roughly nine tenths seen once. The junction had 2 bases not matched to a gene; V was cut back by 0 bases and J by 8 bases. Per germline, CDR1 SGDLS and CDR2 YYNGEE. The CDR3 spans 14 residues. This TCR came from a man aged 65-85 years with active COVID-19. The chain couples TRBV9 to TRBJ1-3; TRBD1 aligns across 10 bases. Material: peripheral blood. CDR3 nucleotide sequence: TGTGCCAGCAGCGTAGGACAGGGGGCTTACACCATATATTTT. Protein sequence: CASSVGQGAYTIYF. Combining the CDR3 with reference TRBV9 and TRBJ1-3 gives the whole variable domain DSGVTQTPKHLITATGQRVTLRCSPRSGDLSVYWYQQSLDQGLQFLIQYYNGEERAKGNILERFSAQQFPDLHSELNLSSLELGDSALYFCASSVGQGAYTIYFGEGSWLTVV.